This TCR beta chain was recorded in a study of cytomegalovirus exposure and HLA in healthy donors. Overall study findings and caveats: While the bulk of TCR sequences proved rare, some public TCRs turned up in many donors.

The primer mix had 60 Vbeta and 13 Jbeta primers. Clones were sequenced by immunoSEQ multiplex PCR, and TCRdb holds only the in-frame ones, with some missing. This table holds about 180,000 clones, around four fifths found once. To note about this clone: The target antigen is unknown.

The germline gives CDR1 MNHEY, CDR2 SMNVEV (reference sequence). The CDR3 totals 16 residues. V shed 1 base and J 7 bases; nucleotides not matched to a gene: 8. This TCR was sampled from a man aged 30-40 years in good health and CMV-seronegative. The V gene is TRBV27, the J gene TRBJ2-2; 8 bases map to TRBD1. Sequenced input: PBMCs. The DNA for the CDR3 is TGTGCCAGCAGTTTATTTATGGACAGGGCGAACGGGGAGCTGTTTTTT. Translation: CASSLFMDRANGELFF.